This T cell receptor beta chain was identified in a study of blood T cell repertoires in COVID-19. Profiling relied on immunoSEQ multiplex PCR, and the TCRdb table lists in-frame clones only, not all of them. The sample holds about 300,000 clones, around 90% seen once. The V gene's germline CDR1 is LNHDA and CDR2 SQIVND (reference sequence). The CDR3 runs 14 residues. V was pared by 4 bases and J by 5 bases, with 6 bases of the junction left unmatched. The receptor was derived from a woman in her twenties or thirties with COVID-19, enrolled during active disease. Sequencing was done on a sample of peripheral blood. J is TRBJ2-7 and V is TRBV19; 9 nucleotides agree with TRBD1. CDR3 nucleotides: TGTGCCAGTAGTAGAGGGACAGGGCTGAACGAGCAGTACTTC. This sequence encodes CASSRGTGLNEQYF.